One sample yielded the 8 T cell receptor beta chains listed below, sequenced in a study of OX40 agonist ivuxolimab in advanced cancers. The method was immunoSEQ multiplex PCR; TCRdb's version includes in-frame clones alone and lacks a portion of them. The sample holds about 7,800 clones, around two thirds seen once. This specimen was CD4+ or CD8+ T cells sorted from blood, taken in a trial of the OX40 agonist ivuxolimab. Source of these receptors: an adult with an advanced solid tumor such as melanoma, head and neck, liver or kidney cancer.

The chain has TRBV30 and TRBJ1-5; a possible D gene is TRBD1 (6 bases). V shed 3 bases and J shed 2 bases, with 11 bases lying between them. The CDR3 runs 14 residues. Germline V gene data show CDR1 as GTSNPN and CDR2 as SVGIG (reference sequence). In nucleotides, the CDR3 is TGTGCCTGGAGGTCAGGGGCCGGCAATCAGCCCCAGCATTTT. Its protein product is CAWRSGAGNQPQHF.

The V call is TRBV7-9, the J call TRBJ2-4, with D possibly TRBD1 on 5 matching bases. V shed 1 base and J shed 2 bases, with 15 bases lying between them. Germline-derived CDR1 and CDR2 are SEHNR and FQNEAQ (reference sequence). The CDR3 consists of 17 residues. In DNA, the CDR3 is TGTGCCAGCAGCTTAGGGCAGGGCAGGGTAACCAAAAACATTCAGTACTTC. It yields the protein CASSLGQGRVTKNIQYF. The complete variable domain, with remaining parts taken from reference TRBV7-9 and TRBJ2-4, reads DTGVSQNPRHKITKRGQNVTFRCDPISEHNRLYWYRQTLGQGPEFLTYFQNEAQLEKSRLLSDRFSAERPKGSFSTLEIQRTEQGDSAMYLCASSLGQGRVTKNIQYFGAGTRLSVL.

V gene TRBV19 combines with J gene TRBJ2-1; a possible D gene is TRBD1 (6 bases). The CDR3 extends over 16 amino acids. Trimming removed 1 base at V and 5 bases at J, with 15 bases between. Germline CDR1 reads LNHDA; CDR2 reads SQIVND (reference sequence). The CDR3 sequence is CASSIAGTFMDNEQFF. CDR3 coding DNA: TGTGCCAGTAGTATAGCTGGGACATTCATGGACAATGAGCAGTTCTTC.

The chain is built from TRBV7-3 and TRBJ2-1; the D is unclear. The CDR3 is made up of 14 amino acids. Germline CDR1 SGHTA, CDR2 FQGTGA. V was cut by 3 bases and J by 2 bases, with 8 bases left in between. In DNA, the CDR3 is TGTGCCAGCAGCTTCGATGGACCCTACAATGAGCAGTTCTTC. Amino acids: CASSFDGPYNEQFF.

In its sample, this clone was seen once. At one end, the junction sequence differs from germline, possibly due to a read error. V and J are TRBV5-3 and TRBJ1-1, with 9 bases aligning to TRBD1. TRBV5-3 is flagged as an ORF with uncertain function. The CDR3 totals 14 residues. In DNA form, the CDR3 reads TGTGCCAGCAGCTTGGCTGGGACAGGGACTGAAGCTTTCTTT. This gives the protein CASSLAGTGTEAFF.

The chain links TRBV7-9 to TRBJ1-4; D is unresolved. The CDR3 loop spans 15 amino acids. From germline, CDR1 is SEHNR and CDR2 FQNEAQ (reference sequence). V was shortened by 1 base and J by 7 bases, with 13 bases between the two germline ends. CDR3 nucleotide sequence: TGTGCCAGCAGCTTAGGAAGGTCACCTGGTGAAAAACTGTTTTTT. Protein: CASSLGRSPGEKLFF.

CDR3 sequence: CASSLAGQYEQFF. CDR3 DNA sequence: TGTGCCAGCAGCTTAGCGGGACAGTATGAGCAGTTCTTC. The genes are TRBV7-3 and TRBJ2-1; D is possibly TRBD1 (7 bases). The CDR3 totals 13 residues. V was cut by 2 bases and J by 8 bases, with 10 bases left in between. Germline V gene data show CDR1 as SGHTA and CDR2 as FQGTGA.

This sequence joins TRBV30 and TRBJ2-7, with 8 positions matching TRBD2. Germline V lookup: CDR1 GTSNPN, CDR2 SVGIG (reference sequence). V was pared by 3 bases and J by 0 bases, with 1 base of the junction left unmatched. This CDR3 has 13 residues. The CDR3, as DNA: TGTGCCTGGAGCGGGACTAGCTCCTACGAGCAGTACTTC. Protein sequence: CAWSGTSSYEQYF.